This T cell receptor beta chain derives from a study of CD4 T cells in relation to SARS-CoV-2 and coronaviruses. Broader study findings: Pre-pandemic and post-infection samples never came from the same donor.

The CDR3 runs 15 residues. Germline loops: CDR1 LNHDA, CDR2 SQIVND (reference sequence). V was shortened by 6 bases and J by 1 base, with 14 bases between the two germline ends. Profiling relied on immunoSEQ multiplex PCR, and the TCRdb table lists in-frame clones only, not all of them. Here the sample spans roughly 41,000 clones, under 90% being singletons. In the case of this clone: Antigen specificity is unknown.

Naive and memory CD4+ T cells were separated from cryopreserved PBMCs. 90,000 to 100,000 naive or memory CD4+ cells were cultured with CEF peptides for approximately eleven days. The sample comprised naive CD4+ T cells from PBMCs, cultured in vitro. Subset of the sample: naive CD4+ T cells isolated by negative enrichment. The chain is built from TRBV19 and TRBJ2-3; D gene unclear. The receptor was isolated from an adult with COVID-19. This CDR3 reads CASSLDLSGTDTQYF. Here the CDR3 DNA reads TGTGCCAGTAGCCTTGACTTGTCCGGCACAGATACGCAGTATTTT. Full variable domain (rest looked up from reference TRBV19 and TRBJ2-3): DGGITQSPKYLFRKEGQNVTLSCEQNLNHDAMYWYRQDPGQGLRLIYYSQIVNDFQKGDIAEGYSVSREKKESFPLTVTSAQKNPTAFYLCASSLDLSGTDTQYFGPGTRLTVL.